Listed here are 27 T cell receptor beta chains from one sample, sequenced in a study of blood T cell repertoires in COVID-19. Libraries were prepared by immunoSEQ multiplex PCR; TCRdb keeps only in-frame clonotypes and omits some of them. The data show around 250,000 clones, with about 90% seen just once and about 5.9% held by the top ten. The sequencing sample was made of peripheral blood. These receptors came from a man aged 55-75 years with acute or convalescent COVID-19.

V gene TRBV4-2 combines with J gene TRBJ1-2; 10 nucleotides match TRBD1. Germline values: CDR1 LGHNA, CDR2 YNFKEQ. This CDR3 has 16 residues. V gave up 3 bases and J gave up 4 bases; unmatched junction bases: 8. Written as DNA, the CDR3 is TGTGCCAGCAGCCAGCCGGGACAGGGGAAAGGCTATGGCTACACCTTC. Translation: CASSQPGQGKGYGYTF.

The chain carries TRBV9 and TRBJ2-5, with D perhaps TRBD2 (8 bases). Germline-derived CDR1 and CDR2 are SGDLS and YYNGEE. Deletions cut 0 bases from V and 4 bases from J, with 22 bases between. The CDR3 has 18 residues. The CDR3 sequence is CASSVAGGIAGRGETQYF. DNA for the CDR3: TGTGCCAGCAGCGTAGCAGGGGGTATAGCGGGACGTGGAGAGACCCAGTACTTC. Using reference TRBV9 and TRBJ2-5 for the parts outside the CDR3, the full variable domain is DSGVTQTPKHLITATGQRVTLRCSPRSGDLSVYWYQQSLDQGLQFLIQYYNGEERAKGNILERFSAQQFPDLHSELNLSSLELGDSALYFCASSVAGGIAGRGETQYFGPGTRLLVL.

CDR3 DNA sequence: TGCAGCGGTGGGAGAGGTCGAAGGGAGCAGTACTTC. It encodes CSGGRGRREQYF. The chain couples TRBV29-1 to TRBJ2-7; D is perhaps TRBD2 (5 bases). V was trimmed by 7 bases and J by 7 bases, leaving 17 bases between them. Per the germline V gene, CDR1 is SQVTM and CDR2 is ANQGSEA. The CDR3 runs 12 residues.

CDR3 in amino acids: CASLNGYTGELFF. CDR3 in DNA: TGTGCCAGCCTAAACGGGTACACCGGGGAGCTGTTTTTT. This chain connects TRBV19 to TRBJ2-2; D unresolved. Per the germline V gene, CDR1 is LNHDA and CDR2 is SQIVND (reference sequence). V was cut by 9 bases and J by 3 bases, with 11 bases left in between. CDR3 length equals 13 residues.

This chain links TRBV27 with TRBJ2-1, with TRBD2 as a possible D gene (6 bases). The CDR3 is made up of 15 amino acids. Germline CDR1 and CDR2: MNHEY and SMNVEV (reference sequence). Trimming shortened V by 4 bases and J by 2 bases, and 12 bases separated the two germline ends. This CDR3 reads CASSSVSGPYNEQFF. The CDR3 DNA sequence: TGTGCCAGCAGTTCAGTCAGCGGGCCCTACAATGAGCAGTTCTTC.

The chain links TRBV29-1 to TRBJ1-1; D call uncertain. The CDR3 is made up of 13 amino acids. Deletions cut 5 bases from V and 2 bases from J, with 12 bases between. Germline CDR1 reads SQVTM; CDR2 reads ANQGSEA. Written as DNA, the CDR3 is TGCAGCGTTCAGGCTCAGGCCAACACTGAAGCTTTCTTT. Amino acids: CSVQAQANTEAFF.

DNA for the CDR3: TGTGCCAGTTACCACTCTAACTATGGCTACACCTTC. Translated, it gives CASYHSNYGYTF. The gene calls are TRBV12-3 or TRBV12-4 and TRBJ1-2; D is undetermined. V was pared by 9 bases and J by 0 bases, with 8 bases between. The CDR3 length is 12 residues.

The V and J genes are TRBV19 and TRBJ2-1, with 8 bases identical to TRBD2. Germline V gene lookup returns CDR1 LNHDA and CDR2 SQIVND (reference sequence). The CDR3 spans 17 residues. V lost 3 bases to trimming and J lost 0 bases; unmatched junction nucleotides: 7. CDR3 sequence: CASSMNSGNPSYNEQFF. The CDR3 DNA is TGTGCCAGTAGTATGAATAGCGGGAACCCCTCCTACAATGAGCAGTTCTTC.

A note on this clone: Additional DNA sequences in this sample encode the identical CDR3. V usage is TRBV7-2 and J usage is TRBJ1-4, with 11 bases fitting TRBD1. Looked up from germline, CDR1 is SGHTA and CDR2 is FQGNSA. With 4 bases clipped from V and 8 bases from J, the junction kept 3 bases outside the gene matches. The CDR3 covers 14 residues. As DNA, the CDR3 is TGTGCCAGCAGCTCGGGACAGGGGGACGAAAAACTGTTTTTT. Protein: CASSSGQGDEKLFF. Full variable domain (outside the CDR3, taken from reference TRBV7-2 and TRBJ1-4): GAGVSQSPSNKVTEKGKDVELRCDPISGHTALYWYRQSLGQGLEFLIYFQGNSAPDKSGLPSDRFSAERTGGSVSTLTIQRTQQEDSAVYLCASSSGQGDEKLFFGSGTQLSVL.

This clone was detected a few times. This may come from a read error, since a much larger clone is one base off. The V call is TRBV7-9, the J call TRBJ1-1; D might be TRBD1 (6 bases). Germline loops: CDR1 SEHNR, CDR2 FQNEAQ (reference sequence). With 3 bases removed from V and 1 base from J, the gap between germline ends came to 6 bases. The CDR3 is made up of 13 amino acids. The CDR3 region has the DNA TGTGCCAGCAGCTTGGGACAGAACACTGAAGCTTTCTTT. Translating it yields CASSLGQNTEAFF.

The chain employs TRBV19 and TRBJ2-7, with 7 bases aligning to TRBD1. The V and J ends lost 5 bases and 4 bases, in that order; junction bases with no gene match: 11. The CDR3 loop spans 15 amino acids. Germline loops: CDR1 LNHDA, CDR2 SQIVND (reference sequence). For the CDR3, the DNA is TGTGCCAGTAGTTTGAGGGGGACAGAGTCATACGAGCAGTACTTC. This encodes CASSLRGTESYEQYF.

The chain links TRBV7-6 to TRBJ2-2; 9 nucleotides align to TRBD2. The CDR3 has 16 amino acids. Per the germline V gene, CDR1 is SGHVS and CDR2 is FNYEAQ. J lost 0 bases, V lost 3 bases, and 2 bases had no gene match. CDR3 in DNA: TGTGCCAGCAGCTTGACTAGCGGCACGAACACCGGGGAGCTGTTTTTT. Amino acid sequence: CASSLTSGTNTGELFF. The full variable domain, completed using reference TRBV7-6 and TRBJ2-2, is GAGVSQSPRYKVTKRGQDVALRCDPISGHVSLYWYRQALGQGPEFLTYFNYEAQQDKSGLPNDRFSAERPEGSISTLTIQRTEQRDSAMYRCASSLTSGTNTGELFFGEGSRLTVL.

The gene calls are TRBV5-1 and TRBJ1-3; D uncertain. The V gene lost 4 bases and the J gene lost 0 bases, with 14 bases spanning the gap. The length of the CDR3 is 16 residues. The germline V gene has CDR1 SGHRS and CDR2 YFSETQ. CDR3 protein: CASSVDLASSGNTIYF. In DNA form, the CDR3 reads TGCGCCAGCAGCGTCGATCTGGCATCCTCTGGAAACACCATATATTTT. Full variable domain (rest looked up from reference TRBV5-1 and TRBJ1-3): KAGVTQTPRYLIKTRGQQVTLSCSPISGHRSVSWYQQTPGQGLQFLFEYFSETQRNKGNFPGRFSGRQFSNSRSEMNVSTLELGDSALYLCASSVDLASSGNTIYFGEGSWLTVV.

V usage is TRBV7-2 and J usage is TRBJ2-7, with 9 bases lining up with TRBD2. The CDR3 sequence is 16 residues long. Germline values: CDR1 SGHTA, CDR2 FQGNSA. Losses at the gene ends were 1 base for V and 2 bases for J; bases not matched to a gene: 6. As DNA, the CDR3 is TGTGCCAGCAGCTTAGATCCGGGACTAGCTACCTACGAGCAGTACTTC. Protein: CASSLDPGLATYEQYF.

The gene calls are TRBV29-1 and TRBJ2-1; 13 bases align to TRBD2. CDR3 length: 16 amino acids. V was clipped by 6 bases and J by 1 base; unmatched bases: 6. Germline assignment: CDR1 SQVTM and CDR2 ANQGSEA. The CDR3 here is CSVQGLAGVSYNEQFF. Here the CDR3 DNA reads TGCAGCGTCCAAGGACTAGCGGGAGTGTCCTACAATGAGCAGTTCTTC.

J is TRBJ2-3 and V is TRBV29-1; D call uncertain. Trimming left V 1 base short and J 6 bases short, with 14 bases between. The CDR3 sequence is 14 residues long. In germline, CDR1 is SQVTM, CDR2 ANQGSEA. Here the CDR3 DNA reads TGCAGCGTTGAAGCGGTCAGGATGGTGGATACGCAGTATTTT. Its protein is CSVEAVRMVDTQYF.

J is TRBJ2-1 and V is TRBV9; 7 bases agree with TRBD2. The junction had 11 bases not matched to a gene; V was cut back by 0 bases and J by 8 bases. The CDR3 spans 16 residues. Germline CDR1 SGDLS, CDR2 YYNGEE. CDR3 coding DNA: TGTGCCAGCAGCGTAGACGGACTAGTCCCGAGCGATGAGCAGTTCTTC. Encoded protein: CASSVDGLVPSDEQFF.

The CDR3 here is CASSVQLQRTDTQYF. The CDR3 DNA is TGTGCCAGTTCGGTCCAACTCCAACGGACAGATACGCAGTATTTT. The chain couples TRBV6-5 to TRBJ2-3; the D is unclear. This CDR3 is 15 amino acids long. V was shortened by 9 bases and J by 3 bases, with 19 bases between the two germline ends. Germline V gene lookup returns CDR1 MNHEY and CDR2 SVGAGI.

This clone has more than one count but fewer than ten. This chain connects TRBV28 to TRBJ2-5; D unclear. Germline CDR1 MDHEN, CDR2 SYDVKM. This CDR3 contains 11 residues. V was clipped by 3 bases and J by 9 bases, with 8 bases between them. CDR3 in DNA: TGTGCCAGCAGTTTGTCCGGGTCCCAGTACTTC. Protein product: CASSLSGSQYF.

V is TRBV9 and J is TRBJ2-1, with 10 nucleotides matching TRBD1. The CDR3 spans 15 residues. V gave up 3 bases and J gave up 3 bases; unmatched junction bases: 3. Germline V CDR1 and CDR2: SGDLS, YYNGEE. The CDR3 is CASSGGQGVYNEQFF. CDR3 sequence (DNA): TGTGCCAGCAGCGGTGGACAGGGGGTCTACAATGAGCAGTTCTTC.

V and J are TRBV7-2 and TRBJ2-1; perhaps TRBD1 as D (5 bases). Germline values: CDR1 SGHTA, CDR2 FQGNSA. V lost 5 bases, J lost 1 base, and 12 bases lay in between. The CDR3 spans 15 residues. CDR3 nucleotides: TGTGCCAGCAGCGCCGTAGGGGTATCCTACAATGAGCAGTTCTTC. Amino acids: CASSAVGVSYNEQFF.

The chain joins TRBV28 to TRBJ1-2, with D perhaps matching TRBD1 (5 bases). Deletions cut 7 bases from V and 4 bases from J, with 16 bases between. Per germline, CDR1 MDHEN and CDR2 SYDVKM. The CDR3 runs 14 residues. Here the CDR3 DNA reads TGTGCCAGCATCCCGCCCGGGGGGTCCTATGGCTACACCTTC. As protein: CASIPPGGSYGYTF.

CDR3 in DNA: TGCGCCAGCAGCGGTGGGACAGCGTCTACCTACGAGCAGTACTTC. Encoded protein: CASSGGTASTYEQYF. The rearrangement uses TRBV5-1 and TRBJ2-7, with 7 bases aligning to TRBD1. CDR1 is SGHRS and CDR2 is YFSETQ in the germline V gene. The CDR3 has 15 residues. V shed 4 bases and J 2 bases; nucleotides not matched to a gene: 9.

This rearrangement joins TRBV7-4 to TRBJ1-5; perhaps TRBD1 as D (6 bases). CDR1 and CDR2 from the germline V gene are SGHVT and SQSDAQ. The CDR3 sequence is 23 residues long. Between the trimmed V and J ends, which lost 2 bases and 6 bases, there was a span of 38 bases. CDR3 amino acids: CASSLRFLFHLASRGIASQPQHF. The CDR3 bases are TGTGCCAGCAGCTTACGCTTCCTTTTCCACCTCGCCTCAAGGGGGATAGCAAGTCAGCCCCAGCATTTT.

The chain recombines TRBV29-1 with TRBJ2-1; the D gene is possibly TRBD2 (5 bases). The V end was cut by 6 bases, the J end by 8 bases, with 23 bases between. The germline CDR1 and CDR2 sequences are SQVTM and ANQGSEA. This CDR3 region has 15 residues. The DNA for the CDR3 is TGCAGCGTCCCCAAATGGGCCGGGAAAGGGCATGAGCAGTTCTTC. It encodes CSVPKWAGKGHEQFF.

The chain combines TRBV3-1 (or the pseudogene TRBV3-2) with TRBJ1-2; D gene uncertain. V was clipped by 6 bases and J by 4 bases, with 12 bases between them. The CDR3 is 13 amino acids. The germline gives CDR1 LGHDT, CDR2 YNNKEL (reference sequence). The chain's CDR3 is CASSQEGIYGYTF. The CDR3 DNA reads as TGTGCCAGCAGTCAGGAGGGAATCTATGGCTACACCTTC.

This chain links TRBV19 with TRBJ1-4, with D possibly TRBD1 on 6 matching bases. Germline V gives CDR1 LNHDA, CDR2 SQIVND (reference sequence). V lost 7 bases to trimming and J lost 14 bases, with 14 bases between them. CDR3 length: 11 amino acids. The CDR3 DNA follows: TGTGCCAGTACCACAGGGTATGGGCTGTTTTTT. The encoded protein is CASTTGYGLFF.